This T cell receptor beta chain was profiled in a study of blood T cells in healthy people across ages (dated by TCRdb to about 2015). Background for the entire study: In model experiments, template switching captured roughly one uniquely barcoded TCR beta cDNA molecule for every two T cells. Donors were grouped into four age groups: young (average approximately 15 years), middle-aged (39), aged (about 59) and long-lived (about 82). The study measured age-related changes in TCR beta repertoire diversity using deep sequencing normalized with unique cDNA molecular identifiers. For two donors (one aged 18 to 30 and one aged 80 or older), the study analyzed two additional independent replicas of 1 million unique cDNA reads from the same blood draw. To avoid experimental bias, donors of different ages were randomly spread across the sequencing lanes. Study-wide findings and limitations: Since profiling was done on bulk unsorted PBMCs, naive and antigen-experienced compartments could not be conclusively compared. The percentage of naive T cells measured by flow cytometry correlated strongly with observed TCR beta diversity. Compared with the aged group, more naive CD4+ T cells, fewer expanded clones and increased TCR diversity were shown by the long-lived group, suggesting age selection. Donor CMV infection status was unknown, potentially confounding age-related changes in expanded clonotypes. Observed TCR beta diversity per million T cells fell roughly linearly with age, and a significant reduction was already apparent by age roughly 40. Estimates of total diversity based on one million sequenced T cells were regarded as lower bounds and as underestimates.

In the case of this clonotype: It lacks a known antigen. Base qualities are not provided; no much larger clone lies one nucleotide away.

The receptor library was made with 5' RACE. Instrument on record: Illumina HiSeq 2500. A second PCR of about 6 to 11 cycles was run with a J-beta primer mix and a sample-barcoded 5' primer. A unique molecular identifier was introduced onto each TCR beta cDNA molecule by a template-switch 5' adaptor carrying 12 random nucleotides. Each sample yielded at least 3 million CDR3-containing paired-end reads. All of the RNA was converted into first-strand cDNA using the Mint cDNA synthesis kit, with a TRBC-specific oligonucleotide serving as the primer. Following uracil-DNA glycosylase treatment, a first 18-cycle PCR with universal primers M1SS and BC2_uni_R was performed on all cDNA. Regarding the original processing steps: For normalization, 1 million high-quality reads, each with a distinct molecular identifier, were randomly selected from each sample. Reads sharing molecular identifiers were discarded rather than binned into consensus sequences. MiTCR, run with a Q25 quality threshold and the strictest error-elimination algorithm, handled CDR3 identification, clonotype clustering and error correction. A nonparametric unseen species model using Euler transformation provided a lower-bound estimate of total TCR beta diversity. The public reads were quality trimmed at Q25 with fastp and then assembled into clones with MiXCR by TCRdb, keeping productive beta chains. Duplicate CDR3 protein sequences are folded into a single record with the most common DNA and genes. These V and J calls originate from TCRdb's pipeline instead of the authors' own analysis. The sample records hundreds of thousands of distinct CDR3 sequences, around 48% of which are singletons. Of the sample, under 15% is held by the ten largest clones.

Donors were 35 to 40 systemically healthy Caucasian individuals from Russia aged roughly 6 to 100 years. Around 10 milliliters of peripheral blood were drawn from each donor into EDTA-treated Vacutainer tubes. PBMCs were isolated by Ficoll-Paque density-gradient centrifugation, with at least 6.5 million obtained per sample. Total RNA, at least 5.5 micrograms per sample, was extracted from PBMCs with Trizol reagent. The percentages of naive CD45RAhigh/CD27high T cells were determined by flow cytometry on a PBMC aliquot from every donor. Trimming at the junction amounts to 5 bases on V and 5 bases on J, and the germline ends lie 13 bases apart. The CDR3 starts with the cysteine, ends with the phenylalanine, and has 14 residues. The retained sequence is limited to the CDR3, 42 bases, with the frame set at the first base.

Material for sequencing was blood. The sequence was obtained from a man between 25 and 39 years old in good health. The chain is assembled from TRBV12-3 or TRBV12-4 and TRBJ2-1; no D gene call is confident. The CDR3 here reads CASSRSALHNEQFF. The sequenced DNA is TGTGCCAGCAGTAGGAGTGCTCTACACAATGAGCAGTTCTTC.